This T cell receptor (beta chain) comes out of a study of T cell responses to AZD1222 COVID-19 vaccine. General study results and limits: Repertoires were obtained only post-peak T cell response. Clonal diversity was possibly underestimated, and the donors were mostly white British, with more females.

CDR1 GTSNPN and CDR2 SVGIG come from the germline V gene (reference sequence). The V gene lost 3 bases and the J gene lost 8 bases, with 13 bases spanning the gap. The CDR3 length is 12 residues. Libraries were prepared by immunoSEQ multiplex PCR; TCRdb keeps only in-frame clonotypes and omits some of them. The sample lists 120,000 to 150,000 clones; 70% to 90% were seen once. This clone appeared a single time. Its antigen is still unknown. The sequencing here drew on peripheral blood, taken on day 0 of AZD1222 vaccination. This TCR derives from an adult in good health. The chain combines TRBV30 with TRBJ1-1, with a tentative D call TRBD1 (5 bases). The CDR3 DNA sequence: TGTGCCTGGAGAACAGGAAGGGTCGAAGCTTTCTTT. It translates to CAWRTGRVEAFF. Full variable domain (outside the CDR3, taken from reference TRBV30 and TRBJ1-1): SQTIHQWPATLVQPVGSPLSLECTVEGTSNPNLYWYRQAAGRGLQLLFYSVGIGQISSEVPQNLSASRPQDRQFILSSKKLLLSDSGFYLCAWRTGRVEAFFGQGTRLTVV.